The 7 T cell receptor beta chains reported below all come from one sample, sequenced in a study of CD8 T cells in ankylosing spondylitis. General observations from the study: What appeared characteristic of ankylosing spondylitis blood was a TCR beta motif of fewer than ten highly homologous variants.

TCRdb reprocessed the 5' RACE reads via MiXCR and lists one record per CDR3 protein. Here the sample spans more than 250,000 distinct CDR3 sequences, roughly 8% being singletons. These receptors have no known antigen. Material: blood, either unsorted or a sorted T cell fraction (not recorded which). Receptors were obtained from a male donor with ankylosing spondylitis.

This clonotype occurred a few times. The chain links TRBV5-1 to TRBJ2-7; 8 bases line up with TRBD1. The CDR3 is 17 amino acids. V lost 0 bases, J lost 3 bases, and 11 bases stayed unmatched. CDR1 is SGHRS and CDR2 is YFSETQ in the germline V gene. CDR3 in amino acids: CASSLGADRGLGYEQYF. CDR3 nucleotides: TGCGCCAGCAGCTTGGGAGCTGACAGGGGCCTTGGCTACGAGCAGTACTTC.

This clonotype was picked up a small number of times. This CDR3 reads CASSRRQGQDYGYTF. The CDR3 region has the DNA TGTGCCAGCAGTCGACGACAGGGCCAGGACTATGGCTACACCTTC. The chain employs TRBV28 and TRBJ1-2, with 7 bases fitting TRBD1. This CDR3 contains 15 residues. Germline CDR1 is MDHEN and CDR2 is SYDVKM. With 5 bases clipped from V and 3 bases from J, the junction kept 9 bases outside the gene matches.

The J gene is TRBJ2-3, the V gene TRBV7-3, with 14 bases fitting TRBD2. V dropped 4 bases and J dropped 3; count of bases not matched to a gene: 6. Germline lookup yields CDR1 SGHTA and CDR2 FQGTGA. The CDR3 has 17 amino acids. CDR3 amino acids: CASSSGLAGAVTDTQYF. The CDR3 DNA follows: TGTGCCAGCAGCTCGGGACTAGCGGGAGCAGTGACAGATACGCAGTATTTT.

This chain uses TRBV4-1 with TRBJ1-3; D is undetermined. The CDR3 is 17 residues long. Trimming took off 1 base at V and 0 bases at J, with 13 bases between the two ends. Germline CDR1 is MGHRA and CDR2 is YSYEKL. CDR3 region: CASSQALFGFSGNTIYF. The CDR3 DNA reads TGCGCCAGCAGCCAAGCTCTATTCGGGTTCTCTGGAAACACCATATATTTT.

The chain has TRBV5-1 and TRBJ2-1, with D possibly matching TRBD2 (6 bases). V was trimmed by 0 bases and J by 7 bases, leaving 11 bases between them. The CDR3 consists of 14 residues. CDR1 is SGHRS and CDR2 is YFSETQ in the germline V gene. CDR3 in amino acids: CASSLAGGENEQFF. The CDR3 DNA is TGCGCCAGCAGCTTGGCCGGCGGGGAAAATGAGCAGTTCTTC.

Ten or more counts support this clonotype. The V call is TRBV5-1, the J call TRBJ2-5; the D is unclear. Between the trimmed V and J ends, which lost 1 base and 5 bases, there was a span of 6 bases. This CDR3 has 12 amino acids. Germline loops: CDR1 SGHRS, CDR2 YFSETQ. DNA of the CDR3: TGCGCCAGCAGCTTGTCGTCTGAGACCCAGTACTTC. Protein sequence: CASSLSSETQYF.

This chain links TRBV5-1 with TRBJ2-7; no clear D gene. CDR3 length equals 14 residues. Germline V gene sequence: CDR1 SGHRS, CDR2 YFSETQ. Trimming stripped 0 bases from V and 2 bases from J, with 9 bases between. The CDR3, as DNA: TGCGCCAGCAGCTTGGAGGGAAGGACCTACGAGCAGTACTTC. This encodes CASSLEGRTYEQYF.